This TCR beta chain was retrieved from a study of T cell responses to AZD1222 COVID-19 vaccine. Worth noting for this clone: Antigen: not known.

Study results and limitations: The donor cohort was predominantly white British with a female majority, and clonal diversity may have been underestimated. Unmutated variant regions are reportedly the target of nearly half of TCRs that are spike-specific. Among vaccine-associated CD4 TCRs, coverage spanned spike, with dominance at 160-218 and 743-854.

The CDR3 spans 13 residues. The germline V gene has CDR1 DFQATT and CDR2 SNEGSKA (reference sequence). Trimming removed 3 bases at V and 6 bases at J, with 11 bases between. Sequenced by immunoSEQ multiplex PCR; TCRdb stores in-frame clones only, minus some. The table has about 150,000 clones, 70% to 90% seen once. The chain combines TRBV20-1 with TRBJ2-2; the D gene is possibly TRBD2 (6 bases). The sequence derives from an adult who had recovered from COVID-19. The source was peripheral blood, collected after recovery from COVID-19. The CDR3 nucleotides read TGCAGTGCTAGTGGGGAGGAGTCCGGGGAGCTGTTTTTT. Translating gives CSASGEESGELFF.